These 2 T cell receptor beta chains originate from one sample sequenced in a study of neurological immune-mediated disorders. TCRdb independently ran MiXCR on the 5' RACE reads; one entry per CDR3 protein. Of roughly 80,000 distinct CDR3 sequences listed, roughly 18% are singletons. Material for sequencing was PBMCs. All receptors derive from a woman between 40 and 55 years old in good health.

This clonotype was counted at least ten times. The CDR3 DNA follows: TGTGCCATCGGGACCGGGACAGGGGAAGGCGAGCAGTACTTC. Translating it yields CAIGTGTGEGEQYF. The rearrangement links TRBV10-3 to TRBJ2-7; 10 nucleotides line up with TRBD1. This CDR3 spans 14 amino acids. CDR1 and CDR2 from the germline V gene are ENHRY and SYGVKD. V was clipped by 8 bases and J by 6 bases; unmatched bases: 10.

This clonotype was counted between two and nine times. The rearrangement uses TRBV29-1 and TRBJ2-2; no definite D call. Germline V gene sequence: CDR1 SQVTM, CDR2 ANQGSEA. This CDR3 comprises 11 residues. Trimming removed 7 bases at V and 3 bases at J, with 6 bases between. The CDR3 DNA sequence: TGCAGCGCGCAAGACACCGGGGAGCTGTTTTTT. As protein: CSAQDTGELFF.